Below, one T cell receptor (beta chain) is given with its context. Repertoires were generated with immunoSEQ multiplex PCR, while TCRdb's copy carries only in-frame clones and drops some. Among around 150,000 clones, 87% were seen once, and the ten largest hold approximately 4.1%. This CDR3 comprises 16 residues. Germline trimming cut 2 bases from V and 4 bases from J; bases unmatched to any gene: 9. Germline CDR1 is MNHNY and CDR2 is SVGAGI (reference sequence). This entry comes from a study of blood T cell repertoires in COVID-19. V gene TRBV6-6 combines with J gene TRBJ2-5; 8 bases match TRBD1. The sequence was obtained from a woman in her fifties or sixties who had recovered from COVID-19. What was sequenced was peripheral blood. CDR3 nucleotides: TGTGCCAGCAGTTACCCTCAGACAGGGGCTGGAGAGACCCAGTACTTC. Translation: CASSYPQTGAGETQYF.